This TCR beta chain was sequenced in a study of T cell repertoires in cytomegalovirus infection. In TCRdb, the reads were re-called with MiXCR into one record per CDR3 protein. The repertoire consists of around 210,000 distinct CDR3 sequences, with under 8.5% occurring once and the leading ten covering roughly 6%. This clonotype has a count of ten or more. Trimming removed 4 bases at V and 5 bases at J, with 19 bases between. This CDR3 has 16 amino acids. The germline gives CDR1 LGHNA, CDR2 YSLEER. The receptor was isolated from a human donor in good health (CMV status not recorded). Some clones in this sample may be carry-over from other donors' samples. The sequenced material came from PBMCs. The rearrangement links TRBV4-3 to TRBJ2-3; either TRBD1 or TRBD2 may fit D (6 bases each). CDR3 in DNA: TGCGCCAGCAGCCTCCGTTCCTCGGGGGCGGAAGATACGCAGTATTTT. It encodes CASSLRSSGAEDTQYF.